This is a list of T cell receptor beta chains from one sample in a study of blood T cell repertoires in COVID-19. Sequencing was performed with immunoSEQ multiplex PCR; in TCRdb, only in-frame clones are kept and a portion is missing. The sample holds over 110,000 clones, 84% seen once. Sequences were obtained from PBMCs or T cells enriched from blood (not recorded which). All receptors come from a man in his forties with acute COVID-19. Both conserved end residues are part of each CDR3. The D gene is left open where the match is weak. Size tells how often a clone was seen (once, few, many) or the class of an expanded clone, and some rows leave it out.

TRBV7-9	TRBJ1-2	NA	NA	CASSLAPGVSNYGYTF	TGTGCCAGCAGCTTAGCACCAGGCGTCTCTAACTATGGCTACACCTTC
TRBV4-3	TRBJ1-2	NA	NA	CASSQVRFYGYTF	TGCGCCAGCAGCCAAGTACGGTTCTATGGCTACACCTTC
TRBV5-1	TRBJ1-1	NA	once	CASSLDRVGTEAFF	TGCGCCAGCAGCTTGGACCGGGTGGGCACTGAAGCTTTCTTT
TRBV19	TRBJ2-3	NA	NA	CASSPQGRVTDTQYF	TGTGCCAGTAGCCCCCAGGGCCGGGTCACAGATACGCAGTATTTT
TRBV7-8	TRBJ2-1	TRBD2	once	CASSSSGTRNNEQFF	TGTGCCAGCAGCTCAAGCGGGACCCGAAACAATGAGCAGTTCTTC
TRBV11-2	TRBJ2-3	NA	NA	CASSFGDTQYF	TGTGCCAGCAGCTTCGGGGATACGCAGTATTTT
TRBV15	TRBJ2-3	NA	NA	CATSRDTGGTDTQYF	TGTGCCACCAGCAGAGATACTGGAGGGACAGATACGCAGTATTTT
TRBV7-2	TRBJ2-7	NA	NA	CASSLGTETYEQYF	TGTGCCAGCAGCTTAGGGACTGAAACCTACGAGCAGTACTTC
TRBV5-1	TRBJ2-3	NA	NA	CASSLARFTDTQYF	TGCGCCAGCAGCTTGGCCAGGTTCACAGATACGCAGTATTTT
TRBV5-1	TRBJ1-3	NA	NA	CASSLVGGHSGNTIYF	TGCGCCAGCAGCTTGGTAGGGGGTCACTCTGGAAACACCATATATTTT
TRBV5-1	TRBJ2-2	TRBD1	NA	CASSPQTGGGWTGELFF	TGCGCCAGCAGCCCCCAGACAGGGGGCGGATGGACCGGGGAGCTGTTTTTT
TRBV5-6	TRBJ2-2	TRBD2	NA	CASSFLGGSGELFF	TGTGCCAGCAGCTTTCTGGGAGGGTCCGGGGAGCTGTTTTTT
TRBV6-5	TRBJ1-1	NA	NA	CASSQTQVNTEAFF	TGTGCCAGCAGCCAGACACAGGTGAACACTGAAGCTTTCTTT
TRBV19	TRBJ1-1	NA	NA	CASIIKRDQPEAFF	TGTGCCAGTATAATCAAGAGGGATCAACCTGAAGCTTTCTTT
TRBV10-3	TRBJ1-3	NA	NA	CAISEGHSGNTIYF	TGTGCCATCAGTGAGGGGCACTCTGGAAACACCATATATTTT
TRBV3-1/TRBV3-2	TRBJ1-2	NA	NA	CASSQDVGGRYGYTF	TGTGCCAGCAGCCAAGACGTTGGGGGCCGCTATGGCTACACCTTC
TRBV4-3	TRBJ1-2	NA	NA	CASSQESTETNYGYTF	TGCGCCAGCAGCCAAGAATCAACAGAGACTAACTATGGCTACACCTTC
TRBV6-5	TRBJ1-3	NA	NA	CASSLGQTIYF	TGTGCCAGCAGCCTAGGACAGACCATATATTTT
TRBV3-1/TRBV3-2	TRBJ1-1	NA	NA	CASSHSRGGTEAFF	TGTGCCAGCAGCCACTCAAGGGGTGGCACTGAAGCTTTCTTT
TRBV30	TRBJ1-5	TRBD1	few	CAWKEGQSNQPQHF	TGTGCCTGGAAAGAGGGACAGAGCAATCAGCCCCAGCATTTT
TRBV13	TRBJ1-2	NA	NA	CASSQGRRVGFF	TGTGCCAGCAGCCAGGGGAGAAGGGTTGGCTTCTTC
TRBV5-1	TRBJ2-7	TRBD1	NA	CASSLGDRVAYEQYF	TGCGCCAGCAGCTTGGGGGACAGGGTGGCCTACGAGCAGTACTTC
TRBV7-8	TRBJ2-1	NA	NA	CASSLGPPHFF	TGTGCCAGCAGCCTTGGGCCTCCCCATTTCTTC
TRBV30	TRBJ1-2	NA	NA	CAWSVELYGYTF	TGTGCCTGGAGTGTTGAACTCTATGGCTACACCTTC
TRBV28	TRBJ1-1	NA	NA	CASSLLGANTEAFF	TGTGCCAGCAGTTTGTTGGGGGCTAACACTGAAGCTTTCTTT
TRBV18	TRBJ1-1	TRBD1	NA	CASSPGQGALWGTEAFF	TGTGCCAGCTCACCGGGACAGGGGGCATTGTGGGGAACTGAAGCTTTCTTT
TRBV19	TRBJ1-4	NA	NA	CASSMGHNEKLFF	TGTGCCAGTAGTATGGGACATAATGAAAAACTGTTTTTT
TRBV5-6	TRBJ2-5	NA	NA	CASSLAASYQETQYF	TGTGCCAGCAGCTTGGCCGCTAGCTACCAAGAGACCCAGTACTTC
TRBV19	TRBJ1-2	TRBD1	NA	CASSIGDRPMNNYGYTF	TGTGCCAGTAGTATAGGGGACAGGCCCATGAACAACTATGGCTACACCTTC
TRBV7-2	TRBJ2-1	NA	NA	CASSLWAGPHEQFF	TGTGCCAGCAGCTTATGGGCGGGGCCCCATGAGCAGTTCTTC
TRBV6-5	TRBJ1-1	NA	NA	CASFRQDGNTEAFF	TGTGCCAGCTTTAGACAGGATGGGAACACTGAAGCTTTCTTT
TRBV4-3	TRBJ2-1	NA	few	CASSQDRESNEQFF	TGCGCCAGCAGCCAAGATAGGGAGAGTAATGAGCAGTTCTTC
TRBV2	TRBJ1-1	NA	NA	CASSGSAGTEAFF	TGTGCCAGCAGTGGGTCTGCCGGCACTGAAGCTTTCTTT
TRBV7-9	TRBJ2-3	NA	NA	CASSLALATDTQYF	TGTGCCAGCAGCTTAGCTCTAGCCACAGATACGCAGTATTTT
TRBV7-2	TRBJ2-7	NA	NA	CASSYETGFFYEQYF	TGTGCCAGCAGCTATGAGACAGGCTTTTTCTACGAGCAGTACTTC
TRBV30	TRBJ1-5	NA	NA	CAWSWTAHQPQHF	TGTGCCTGGAGTTGGACAGCCCATCAGCCCCAGCATTTT
TRBV10-2	TRBJ2-5	NA	NA	CASSEHGMSEEETQYF	TGCGCCAGCAGTGAGCATGGTATGTCCGAGGAGGAGACCCAGTACTTC
TRBV2	TRBJ1-5	NA	NA	CASRAGNQPQHF	TGTGCCAGCAGGGCTGGCAATCAGCCCCAGCATTTT
TRBV6-5	TRBJ2-7	NA	NA	CARSGEGGEQYF	TGTGCCCGCTCAGGGGAGGGTGGCGAGCAGTACTTC
TRBV30	TRBJ1-5	TRBD1	NA	CAWSGDRVNQPQHF	TGTGCCTGGAGTGGGGACAGGGTAAATCAGCCCCAGCATTTT